Included here is one T cell receptor (beta chain) sequence, with context. The record originates from a study of T cell responses to AZD1222 COVID-19 vaccine. Here immunoSEQ multiplex PCR was the method, and the copy in TCRdb shows in-frame clones only, minus some. The sample yields approximately 140,000 clones, 75% to 95% seen once. The CDR3 spans 16 residues. Germline lookup yields CDR1 MNHEY and CDR2 SMNVEV (reference sequence). Trimming shortened V by 3 bases and J by 0 bases, and 14 bases separated the two germline ends. This sequence originates from an adult who received the AZD1222 COVID-19 vaccine. The sequencing used peripheral blood, collected 28 days after the second AZD1222 dose. The chain employs TRBV27 and TRBJ1-1; D ambiguous. The DNA for the CDR3 is TGTGCCAGCAGTTTGCCGCCCGGACCCGTGAACACTGAAGCTTTCTTT. This gives the protein CASSLPPGPVNTEAFF.